This TCR beta chain originates from a study of identical twins. Regarding the study as a whole: Twins' excess sharing was less marked for out-of-frame beta sequences.

This CDR3 spans 12 amino acids. Germline V gives CDR1 MNHEY, CDR2 SVGAGI. With 4 bases clipped from V and 15 bases from J, the junction kept 6 bases outside the gene matches. TCRdb redid the calling of the 5' RACE reads with MiXCR, one entry per CDR3 protein. The table lists 600,000 to 850,000 distinct CDR3 sequences, roughly 18% of them singletons. Regarding this clonotype: As yet, its antigen is unknown.

The same sample was also studied in work on T cells expressing NK-cell markers.

What was sequenced was PBMCs. J is TRBJ2-1 and V is TRBV6-5; the match to TRBD2 covers 10 bases. The receptor was isolated from a young woman in good health. The CDR3 DNA reads as TGTGCCAGCAGTTCTAGCGGGAGAAGTGTGTTCTTC. It specifies CASSSSGRSVFF.